This T cell receptor beta chain stems from a study of shared clonotypes between healthy human individuals. On the study more broadly: The donors, two women and three men, were aged 18 to 49.

Measured with immunoSEQ multiplex PCR; TCRdb has only the in-frame clones, and not every one. The sample contains 2 million to 3 million clones, 90% to 95% of which appear only once. With 1 base clipped from V and 2 bases from J, the junction kept 1 base outside the gene matches. The CDR3 has 15 amino acids. CDR1 SGHTA and CDR2 FQGTGA come from the germline V gene. As concerns this clone: This same CDR3 is encoded by further DNA sequences in the sample.

This chain connects TRBV7-3 to TRBJ2-7; TRBD1 matches at 11 bases. Sequencing was carried out using naive CD4+ T cells from PBMCs. Subset described: CD45RA+ positively selected. The sequence was obtained from a man between 18 and 35 years old in good health. Some clones in this sample may be carry-over from other donors' samples. The CDR3 sequence is CASSLMGQGAYEQYF. CDR3 sequence (DNA): TGTGCCAGCAGCTTAATGGGACAGGGGGCCTACGAGCAGTACTTC. The variable domain in full, completed from reference TRBV7-3 and TRBJ2-7, reads GAGVSQTPSNKVTEKGKYVELRCDPISGHTALYWYRQSLGQGPEFLIYFQGTGAADDSGLPNDRFFAVRPEGSVSTLKIQRTERGDSAVYLCASSLMGQGAYEQYFGPGTRLTVT.